This TCR beta chain was identified during a study of PD-1 blockade in mismatch repair-deficient tumors. Study context: Patients had 12 mismatch repair-deficient cancer types and were previously treated and progressing.

Sequencing was performed with immunoSEQ multiplex PCR; in TCRdb, only in-frame clones are kept and a portion is missing. This sample carries about 79,000 clones, approximately 80% of them seen once, and the ten largest clones take roughly 5.5%. All patients were mismatch repair deficient, assessed by either PCR or immunohistochemistry. V lost 4 bases to trimming and J lost 1 base; unmatched junction nucleotides: 15. The CDR3 contains 18 residues. From germline, CDR1 is SGHAT and CDR2 FQNNGV. The sequenced sample was peripheral blood, obtained 44 weeks after starting pembrolizumab. The sequence was obtained from an adult with mismatch repair-deficient cancer. The chain recombines TRBV11-2 with TRBJ1-1, with 7 bases fitting TRBD1. The CDR3 loop reads CASSSKSRGNLGNTEAFF. DNA of the CDR3: TGTGCCAGCAGCTCCAAGAGCAGGGGGAATTTGGGGAACACTGAAGCTTTCTTT.